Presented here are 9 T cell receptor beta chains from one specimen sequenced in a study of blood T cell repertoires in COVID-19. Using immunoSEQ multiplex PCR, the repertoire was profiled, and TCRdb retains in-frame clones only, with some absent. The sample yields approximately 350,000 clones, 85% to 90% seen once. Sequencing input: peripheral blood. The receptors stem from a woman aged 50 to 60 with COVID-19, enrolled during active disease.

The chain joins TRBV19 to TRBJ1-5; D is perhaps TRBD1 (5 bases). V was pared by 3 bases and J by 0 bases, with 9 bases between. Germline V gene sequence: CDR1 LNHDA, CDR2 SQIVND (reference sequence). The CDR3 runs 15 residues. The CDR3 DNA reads TGTGCCAGTAGTATTGGGGGGTATAGCAATCAGCCCCAGCATTTT. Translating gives CASSIGGYSNQPQHF.

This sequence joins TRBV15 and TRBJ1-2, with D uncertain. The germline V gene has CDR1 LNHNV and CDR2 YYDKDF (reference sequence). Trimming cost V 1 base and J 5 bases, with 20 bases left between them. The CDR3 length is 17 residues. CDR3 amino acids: CATSRGIQLGGWYGYTF. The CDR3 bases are TGTGCCACCAGCAGAGGAATACAGCTGGGTGGGTGGTATGGCTACACCTTC.

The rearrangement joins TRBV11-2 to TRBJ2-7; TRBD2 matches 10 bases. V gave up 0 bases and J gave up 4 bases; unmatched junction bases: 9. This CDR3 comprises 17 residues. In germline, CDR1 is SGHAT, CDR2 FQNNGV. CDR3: CASSLDLVLAGPYEQYF. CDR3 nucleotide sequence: TGTGCCAGCAGCTTAGATTTGGTACTAGCGGGACCATACGAGCAGTACTTC.

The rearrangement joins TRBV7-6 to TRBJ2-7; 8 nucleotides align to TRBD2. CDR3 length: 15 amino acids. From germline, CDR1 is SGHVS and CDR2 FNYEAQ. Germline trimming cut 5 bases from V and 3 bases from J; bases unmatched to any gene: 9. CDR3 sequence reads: CASSPLSGTLYEQYF. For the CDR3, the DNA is TGTGCCAGCAGCCCACTTAGCGGGACCCTCTACGAGCAGTACTTC.

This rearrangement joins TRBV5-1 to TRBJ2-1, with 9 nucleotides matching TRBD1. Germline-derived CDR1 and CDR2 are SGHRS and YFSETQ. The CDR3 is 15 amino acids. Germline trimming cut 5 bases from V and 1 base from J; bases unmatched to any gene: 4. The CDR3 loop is CASRVTGGSYNEQFF. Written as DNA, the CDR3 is TGCGCCAGCAGGGTGACAGGGGGATCCTACAATGAGCAGTTCTTC.

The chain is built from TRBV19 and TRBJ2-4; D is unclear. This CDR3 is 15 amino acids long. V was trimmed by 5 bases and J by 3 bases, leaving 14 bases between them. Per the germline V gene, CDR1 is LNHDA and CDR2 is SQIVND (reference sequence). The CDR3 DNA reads TGTGCCAGTAGTCCCATCGGCTCGGGCAAAAACATTCAGTACTTC. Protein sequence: CASSPIGSGKNIQYF.

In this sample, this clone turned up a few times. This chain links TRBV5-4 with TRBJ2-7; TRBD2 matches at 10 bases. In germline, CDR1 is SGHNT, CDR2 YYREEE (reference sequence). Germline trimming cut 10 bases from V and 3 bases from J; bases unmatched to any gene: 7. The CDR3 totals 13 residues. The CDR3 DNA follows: TGTGCCGGTCCGGGACTAGCGTACTACGAGCAGTACTTC. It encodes CAGPGLAYYEQYF. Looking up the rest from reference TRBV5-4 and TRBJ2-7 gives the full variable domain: ETGVTQSPTHLIKTRGQQVTLRCSSQSGHNTVSWYQQALGQGPQFIFQYYREEENGRGNFPPRFSGLQFPNYSSELNVNALELDDSALYLCAGPGLAYYEQYFGPGTRLTVT.

Here the CDR3 DNA reads TGTGCCAGCAGCCCCGCATTGGACAGGGGCGCGGGTGAAAAACTGTTTTTT. Amino acid sequence: CASSPALDRGAGEKLFF. The gene calls are TRBV7-8 and TRBJ1-4; 9 bases map to TRBD1. V was clipped by 5 bases and J by 7 bases; unmatched bases: 14. Germline V gene data show CDR1 as SGHVS and CDR2 as FQNEAQ. CDR3 length equals 17 residues.

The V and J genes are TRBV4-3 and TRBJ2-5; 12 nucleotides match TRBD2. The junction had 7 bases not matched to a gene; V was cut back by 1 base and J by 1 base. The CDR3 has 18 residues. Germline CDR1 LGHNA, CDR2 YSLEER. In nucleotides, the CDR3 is TGCGCCAGCAGCCAAGCGACTAGCGGGAGTGGGACCCAAGAGACCCAGTACTTC. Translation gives CASSQATSGSGTQETQYF.